One sample yielded the 10 T cell receptor beta chains listed below, sequenced in a study of cytomegalovirus exposure and HLA in healthy donors. The PCR ran on 60 Vbeta and 13 Jbeta primers. TCRdb's table, derived via immunoSEQ multiplex PCR, lists solely in-frame clones and lacks some. This table holds roughly 100,000 clones, 71% found once. Sequencing was carried out using PBMCs. All receptors derive from a female donor in good health and CMV-seronegative.

The chain has TRBV6-5 and TRBJ1-4; TRBD1 aligns across 7 bases. The J segment lost 5 bases and the V segment lost 5 bases, leaving 5 bases of the junction unmatched. Germline V lookup: CDR1 MNHEY, CDR2 SVGAGI. The CDR3 has 14 amino acids. CDR3 nucleotides: TGTGCCAGCAGTAAGACAGGGTTGAATGAAAAACTGTTTTTT. Protein sequence: CASSKTGLNEKLFF.

This clone showed up just once. The V gene is TRBV6-1, the J gene TRBJ2-7; possibly TRBD1 for D (6 bases). Between the trimmed V and J ends, which lost 8 bases and 3 bases, there was a span of 17 bases. CDR1 is MNHNS, CDR2 SASEGT, per germline. The length of the CDR3 is 14 residues. This CDR3 reads CASSPGHPIYEQYF. CDR3 nucleotides: TGTGCCAGCTCCCCGGGACACCCCATCTACGAGCAGTACTTC.

The chain uses TRBV7-9 and TRBJ2-2, with TRBD2 matching over 9 bases. This CDR3 is 16 amino acids long. With V trimmed by 3 bases and J by 2 bases, 4 bases remained unmatched. Germline CDR1 reads SEHNR; CDR2 reads FQNEAQ (reference sequence). CDR3 region: CASSFASGANTGELFF. The CDR3 nucleotides read TGTGCCAGCAGCTTCGCTAGCGGGGCCAACACCGGGGAGCTGTTTTTT.

The J gene is TRBJ2-5, the V gene TRBV2; 8 positions match TRBD1. Trimming removed 7 bases from V and 0 bases from J; junction bases left unmatched: 7. Germline values: CDR1 SNHLY, CDR2 FYNNEI. This CDR3 comprises 15 residues. The CDR3 nucleotides read TGTGCCAGCACACGGGACAGGAAAAACCAAGAGACCCAGTACTTC. Its protein is CASTRDRKNQETQYF.

This clone was detected only a few times. V gene TRBV18 combines with J gene TRBJ1-2; D is perhaps TRBD1 (6 bases). The CDR3 extends over 13 amino acids. The germline CDR1 and CDR2 sequences are KGHSH and LQKENI. V was pared by 3 bases and J by 6 bases, with 11 bases between. This CDR3 is CASSPAGADGYTF. CDR3 sequence (DNA): TGTGCCAGCTCACCCGCAGGGGCGGATGGCTACACCTTC.

In nucleotides, the CDR3 is TGTGCCAGCAGTCAAGCGGGTCAAGAGACCCAGTACTTC. It specifies CASSQAGQETQYF. V is TRBV27 and J is TRBJ2-5; possible D gene TRBD2, 6 bases. Per germline, CDR1 MNHEY and CDR2 SMNVEV (reference sequence). Trimming left V 5 bases short and J 2 bases short, with 9 bases between. This CDR3 contains 13 residues.

With respect to this clone: The junction and the germline gene differ at one end; a read error may be behind it. The chain has TRBV29-1 and TRBJ2-7; no reliable D call. CDR3 length: 13 residues. Germline CDR1 reads SQVTM; CDR2 reads ANQGSEA. In nucleotides, the CDR3 is TGCAGCGTTGTCCCGTCACTCTCCTACGAGCGGTACTTC. Translated, it gives CSVVPSLSYERYF.

This clone turned up a few times. The chain uses TRBV7-9 and TRBJ2-7; D not certain. The CDR3 totals 12 residues. The germline gives CDR1 SEHNR, CDR2 FQNEAQ (reference sequence). V gave up 3 bases and J gave up 0 bases, with 3 bases separating them. The CDR3 spells CASSFFSYEQYF. CDR3 DNA: TGTGCCAGCAGCTTCTTCTCCTACGAGCAGTACTTC.

The genes are TRBV5-4 and TRBJ2-7, with TRBD1 identical over 12 bases. CDR3 length: 16 amino acids. With V trimmed by 4 bases and J by 5 bases, 10 bases remained unmatched. In germline, CDR1 is SGHNT, CDR2 YYREEE (reference sequence). CDR3 loop: CASSLGGGTGGDEQYF. The CDR3 coding sequence is TGTGCCAGCAGCCTTGGCGGGGGGACAGGGGGCGACGAGCAGTACTTC.

V usage is TRBV2 and J usage is TRBJ2-7; 7 nucleotides align to TRBD2. The CDR3 has 13 amino acids. Trimming took 5 bases from V and 3 from J; bases not matched to a gene: 4. CDR1 and CDR2 (germline): SNHLY, FYNNEI. The CDR3 nucleotides are TGTGCCAGCAGTCGACTAGCAGGCTACGAGCAGTACTTC. This translates into CASSRLAGYEQYF.